What follows is one T cell receptor (beta chain) and its context. This specimen comes from a study of blood T cell repertoires in COVID-19. Overall study context: The United States, Italy and Spain provided the acute and convalescent COVID-19 samples.

Original methodology: From reference gene primer amplification, estimates of nucleated cell counts were derived. The data were produced by immunoSEQ multiplex PCR, yet TCRdb's version contains in-frame clones alone and is incomplete. V, J and clone size reflect that table, while D and trimming were determined from the DNA. The profile shows approximately 160,000 clones, approximately 80% of them singletons. The ends lost 5 bases at V and 7 bases at J; junction bases unmatched: 5. The CDR3 is made up of 13 amino acids. Germline CDR1 is KGHSH and CDR2 is LQKENI. Specimen: peripheral blood. This sequence originates from a human donor in a cohort sampled during active COVID-19. The rearrangement joins TRBV18 to TRBJ2-1, with 7 bases matching TRBD2. The CDR3 DNA reads TGTGCCAGCTCAGAGGGGACTACGAATGAGCAGTTCTTC. It encodes CASSEGTTNEQFF.